The rows below give T cell receptor beta chains drawn from one sample of a study of memory CD4+ T cells and cytomegalovirus serostatus. The assay was immunoSEQ multiplex PCR, and TCRdb's table has in-frame clones only and misses some. Among around 38,000 clones listed, 76% were seen once. Sequencing was done on a sample of memory CD4+ T cells from blood. These receptors all come from an adult in good health and CMV-seronegative. CDR3s include the opening cysteine and the closing phenylalanine or tryptophan. The order of the fields is D gene, V gene, clone size, J gene, CDR3 DNA, CDR3 protein. A D gene is named only where the DNA matches it firmly. Rows give clone size only sometimes, using once, few, many, or a class for an expanded clone.

>NA|TRBV5-1|once|TRBJ1-4
TGCGCCAGCAGGGCGGGGTTGGGTGAAAAACTGTTTTTT
CASRAGLGEKLFF
>TRBD2|TRBV29-1|NA|TRBJ2-1
TGCAGCGTCCTCCCTAGCGGGAGGAGTCTAGGGCAGTTCTTC
CSVLPSGRSLGQFF
>TRBD1|TRBV9|NA|TRBJ2-7
TGTGCCAGCAGCAATCCAGAGGGACAGGGGGCTCTCAACGAGCAGTACTTC
CASSNPEGQGALNEQYF
>TRBD1|TRBV6-1|NA|TRBJ2-7
TGTGCCAGCAGTGTCAGGGGGCAAGGCTCCTACGAGCAGTACTTC
CASSVRGQGSYEQYF
>NA|TRBV7-9|NA|TRBJ2-7
TGTGCCAGCAGCTTAGAGGAAACTCCTACGACCTTC
CASSLEETPTTF
>NA|TRBV19|NA|TRBJ1-5
TGTGCCAGTAGTATAGCCCTTGGGAATCAGCCCCAGCATTTT
CASSIALGNQPQHF
>NA|TRBV5-4|NA|TRBJ2-5
TGTGCCAGCACCCTTGATGGTCTACAGGGAGGCCTAAACTTC
CASTLDGLQGGLNF
>NA|TRBV9|NA|TRBJ2-1
TGTGCCAGCAGCGTGGGACTGGCCTACAATGAGCAGTTCTTC
CASSVGLAYNEQFF
>NA|TRBV27|NA|TRBJ1-5
TGTGCCAGCAGTTTATATTCCGATCAGCCCCAGCATTTT
CASSLYSDQPQHF
>TRBD2|TRBV5-5|few|TRBJ2-7
TGTGCCAGCAGCCCTCGGGGGGGATTCTACGAGCAGTACTTC
CASSPRGGFYEQYF
>TRBD1|TRBV29-1|NA|TRBJ2-5
TGCAGCGTTGAAGATCCCTATGGGACAGGGCGCCAAGAGACCCAGTACTTC
CSVEDPYGTGRQETQYF
>NA|TRBV9|NA|TRBJ2-7
TGTGCCAGCAGCGTAGCAGAAGGGTCCTACGAGCAGTACTTC
CASSVAEGSYEQYF
>TRBD1|TRBV2|NA|TRBJ2-3
TGTGCCAGCAGCCCGACAGGGGAAGGGGATACGCAGTATTTT
CASSPTGEGDTQYF
>TRBD2|TRBV19|NA|TRBJ2-2
TGTGCCAGTAATAGACAGGGACTAGCGGCCGGGGAGCTGTTTTTT
CASNRQGLAAGELFF
>TRBD1|TRBV4-2|NA|TRBJ2-5
TGTGCCAGCAGCCTGGGCGCCATTACAGGGGGCGCGTCTGCAGAGACCCAGTACTTC
CASSLGAITGGASAETQYF
>TRBD1|TRBV4-1|few|TRBJ2-5
TGCGCCAGCAGCCAAGCGGACAGGGTCCGATCGGATGAGACCCAGTACTTC
CASSQADRVRSDETQYF
>NA|TRBV29-1|NA|TRBJ1-3
TGCAGCGTTGCAGGACAGAGCTCTGGAAACACCATATATTTT
CSVAGQSSGNTIYF
>NA|TRBV2|NA|TRBJ1-2
TGTGCCAGCACGGAGGTAGAGGACTATGGCTACACCTTC
CASTEVEDYGYTF
>NA|TRBV5-4|NA|TRBJ2-1
TGTGCCAGCAGCTTGGCGGACTGGGGAGAGCAGTTCTTC
CASSLADWGEQFF
>NA|TRBV6-5|NA|TRBJ1-5
TGTGCCAGCAGTTCCCAGACCGGGGATAGCAATCAGCCCCAGCATTTT
CASSSQTGDSNQPQHF
>NA|TRBV7-2|NA|TRBJ2-7
TGTGCCAGCAGCCGCGGAGGGCCCCCCTACGAGCAGTACTTC
CASSRGGPPYEQYF
>NA|TRBV18|NA|TRBJ2-3
TGTGCCAGCTCACCGACGATACAGACAGATACGCAGTATTTT
CASSPTIQTDTQYF
>NA|TRBV19|NA|TRBJ2-1
TGTGCCAGTAGTATAGGGCAGGGAGAATACAATGAGCAGTTCTTC
CASSIGQGEYNEQFF
>NA|TRBV4-1|NA|TRBJ1-5
TGCGCCAGCAGCCAAGTTGGGTTGGCAGGCAATCAGCCCCAGCATTTT
CASSQVGLAGNQPQHF
>TRBD1|TRBV28|NA|TRBJ1-5
TGTGCCAGCTCCCTGAGACAGGGATTATCAGCCCAGCATTTT
CASSLRQGLSAQHF
>NA|TRBV5-5|once|TRBJ1-4
TGTGCCAGCAGCCCTCTGACAGAAAATGAAAAACTGTTTTTT
CASSPLTENEKLFF
>NA|TRBV4-3|NA|TRBJ2-2
TGCGCCAGCAGCCAAGCATCAGGGAACACCGGGGAGCTGTTTTTT
CASSQASGNTGELFF
>NA|TRBV2|NA|TRBJ2-5
TGTGCCAGCAGTCGGGCCGTTCAAGAGACCCAGTACTTC
CASSRAVQETQYF
>NA|TRBV5-6|NA|TRBJ2-1
TGTGCCAGCAGCTTGAGGAAAAACTCCTACAATGAGCAGTTCTTC
CASSLRKNSYNEQFF